These 18 T cell receptor beta chains originate from one sample sequenced in a study of blood T cell repertoires in COVID-19. Using immunoSEQ multiplex PCR, the repertoire was profiled, and TCRdb retains in-frame clones only, with some absent. The table records about 280,000 clones, 88% of them present only once. The sequencing input was peripheral blood. The receptors shown here come from a woman aged 25 to 39 with COVID-19, enrolled during active disease.

The chain couples TRBV7-2 to TRBJ1-2; D is undetermined. The germline V gene encodes CDR1 SGHTA and CDR2 FQGNSA. V was trimmed by 1 base and J by 4 bases, leaving 10 bases between them. The CDR3 contains 14 residues. The CDR3 DNA reads TGTGCCAGCAGCTTAGTTGCAGCGCTCTATGGCTACACCTTC. This gives the protein CASSLVAALYGYTF.

The chain carries TRBV4-1 and TRBJ2-7, with TRBD2 identical over 8 bases. Trimming at V came to 8 bases and at J to 3 bases, leaving 6 bases not matched to a gene. CDR3 length: 13 amino acids. Germline assignment: CDR1 MGHRA and CDR2 YSYEKL. DNA of the CDR3: TGCGCCAGCGCACGGGAGGGAGACTACGAGCAGTACTTC. Translated, it gives CASAREGDYEQYF.

This chain links TRBV5-5 with TRBJ1-6, with 10 bases that match TRBD1. This CDR3 is 15 amino acids long. Germline lookup yields CDR1 SGHKS and CDR2 YYEKEE (reference sequence). V was pared by 4 bases and J by 9 bases, with 7 bases of the junction left unmatched. The CDR3 nucleotides read TGTGCCAGCAGCGGCGGACAGGGGGGAATTTCACCCCTCCACTTT. This encodes CASSGGQGGISPLHF. Complete variable domain (other parts from reference TRBV5-5 and TRBJ1-6): DAGVTQSPTHLIKTRGQQVTLRCSPISGHKSVSWYQQVLGQGPQFIFQYYEKEERGRGNFPDRFSARQFPNYSSELNVNALLLGDSALYLCASSGGQGGISPLHFGNGTRLTVT.

The chain is built from TRBV6-4 and TRBJ2-1, with 7 bases that match TRBD2. CDR3 length equals 15 residues. From germline, CDR1 is MRHNA and CDR2 SNTAGT. Unmatched junction bases numbered 6, after V lost 0 bases and J lost 7 bases. The CDR3 sequence is CASSDSAGAVNEQFF. The CDR3 nucleotides read TGTGCCAGCAGTGACTCTGCGGGAGCAGTAAATGAGCAGTTCTTC.

This chain connects TRBV2 to TRBJ1-5; D uncertain. This CDR3 contains 17 residues. V was cut by 4 bases and J by 0 bases, with 16 bases left in between. The V gene's germline CDR1 is SNHLY and CDR2 FYNNEI. CDR3 sequence (DNA): TGTGCCAGCAGTGGGGCGGGGAAGTCTTATAGCAATCAGCCCCAGCATTTT. Its translation: CASSGAGKSYSNQPQHF. The entire variable domain, with the rest obtained from reference TRBV2 and TRBJ1-5, is as follows: EPEVTQTPSHQVTQMGQEVILRCVPISNHLYFYWYRQILGQKVEFLVSFYNNEISEKSEIFDDQFSVERPDGSNFTLKIRSTKLEDSAMYFCASSGAGKSYSNQPQHFGDGTRLSIL.

V gene TRBV13 combines with J gene TRBJ2-7; 13 positions match TRBD2. Looked up from germline, CDR1 is PRHDT and CDR2 is FYEKMQ (reference sequence). The V gene end was trimmed by 0 bases and the J gene end by 2 bases; junction bases not matched to a gene: 7. This CDR3 is built from 18 residues. The CDR3 coding sequence is TGTGCCAGCAGCTTAGGCAAAATCGGGACTAGCGGGACCTACGAGCAGTACTTC. This sequence encodes CASSLGKIGTSGTYEQYF.

J is TRBJ2-7 and V is TRBV6-1; 7 bases align to TRBD2. Unmatched junction bases numbered 5, after V lost 3 bases and J lost 0 bases. CDR1 MNHNS and CDR2 SASEGT come from the germline V gene. CDR3 length: 15 amino acids. The CDR3 DNA reads TGTGCCAGCAGTGAGGCTAGCGGTAGCTCCTACGAGCAGTACTTC. The encoded protein is CASSEASGSSYEQYF.

The chain recombines TRBV2 with TRBJ1-6, with no clear D. The CDR3 consists of 15 residues. V was pared by 6 bases and J by 6 bases, with 15 bases between. Germline CDR1 and CDR2: SNHLY and FYNNEI. CDR3 sequence reads: CASRGYSAPNSPLHF. In DNA form, the CDR3 reads TGTGCCAGCAGGGGCTACAGTGCCCCTAATTCACCCCTCCACTTT.

This clone was seen a single time. The rearrangement uses TRBV4-3 and TRBJ2-3, with 10 bases aligning to TRBD2. V lost 8 bases to trimming and J lost 3 bases; unmatched junction nucleotides: 8. The germline V gene encodes CDR1 LGHNA and CDR2 YSLEER. The CDR3 covers 15 residues. CDR3 sequence: CASSGLAAKTDTQYF. The CDR3 region has the DNA TGCGCCAGCTCAGGACTAGCGGCGAAAACAGATACGCAGTATTTT.

This clone was counted only a few times. The chain carries TRBV7-9 and TRBJ1-2; TRBD1 matches 8 bases. This CDR3 has 14 residues. Germline CDR1 and CDR2: SEHNR and FQNEAQ (reference sequence). Trimming took 1 base from V and 6 from J; bases not matched to a gene: 4. The CDR3 sequence: CASSLGQGANGYTF. CDR3 coding DNA: TGTGCCAGCAGCTTAGGGCAGGGGGCGAATGGCTACACCTTC. Filled out from reference TRBV7-9 and TRBJ1-2, the complete variable domain reads DTGVSQNPRHKITKRGQNVTFRCDPISEHNRLYWYRQTLGQGPEFLTYFQNEAQLEKSRLLSDRFSAERPKGSFSTLEIQRTEQGDSAMYLCASSLGQGANGYTFGSGTRLTVV.

The chain has TRBV14 and TRBJ1-6, with D hard to call. Trimming removed 3 bases from V and 2 bases from J, with 11 bases in between. The germline V gene has CDR1 SGHDN and CDR2 FVKESK. CDR3 length: 16 residues. The CDR3 DNA is TGTGCCAGCAGCCAGGCTTCCCCGACCTATAATTCACCCCTCCACTTT. Protein sequence: CASSQASPTYNSPLHF.

The chain joins TRBV5-5 to TRBJ2-1, with 13 positions matching TRBD2. Germline assignment: CDR1 SGHKS and CDR2 YYEKEE (reference sequence). With 4 bases clipped from V and 4 bases from J, the junction kept 5 bases outside the gene matches. The CDR3 runs to 16 residues. The CDR3 loop reads CASSQGLAGDYNEQFF. DNA of the CDR3: TGTGCCAGCAGCCAAGGACTAGCGGGAGATTACAATGAGCAGTTCTTC. The entire variable domain, with the rest obtained from reference TRBV5-5 and TRBJ2-1, is as follows: DAGVTQSPTHLIKTRGQQVTLRCSPISGHKSVSWYQQVLGQGPQFIFQYYEKEERGRGNFPDRFSARQFPNYSSELNVNALLLGDSALYLCASSQGLAGDYNEQFFGPGTRLTVL.

This rearrangement joins TRBV12-3 or TRBV12-4 to TRBJ1-6; no firm D call. This CDR3 region has 12 residues. V was clipped by 2 bases and J by 10 bases, with 6 bases between them. The CDR3 DNA reads TGTGCCAGCAGTTTAACAGAGTCACCCCTCCACTTT. This encodes CASSLTESPLHF.

This clone has only a few counts. DNA for the CDR3: TGTGCCAGCAGCCCACAGGGGTCTAGCTCCTACGAGCAGTACTTC. Amino acids: CASSPQGSSSYEQYF. The genes are TRBV6-6 and TRBJ2-7; TRBD1 agrees at 7 bases. V shed 6 bases, J shed 0 bases, and the junction held 8 bases outside the gene matches. The CDR3 extends over 15 amino acids. The germline gives CDR1 MNHNY, CDR2 SVGAGI (reference sequence).

The genes are TRBV10-3 and TRBJ2-2; 8 positions agree with TRBD1. Trimming took 4 bases from V and 1 from J; bases not matched to a gene: 11. This CDR3 is built from 18 residues. The germline V gene encodes CDR1 ENHRY and CDR2 SYGVKD. DNA for the CDR3: TGTGCCATCAGTGGGAGGGGGACAGGCGGTTGGAACACCGGGGAGCTGTTTTTT. It encodes CAISGRGTGGWNTGELFF.

The chain is built from TRBV7-9 and TRBJ2-3, with D possibly being TRBD1 (6 bases). The CDR3 contains 15 residues. Looked up from germline, CDR1 is SEHNR and CDR2 is FQNEAQ (reference sequence). The V end was cut by 2 bases, the J end by 4 bases, with 13 bases between. CDR3 coding DNA: TGTGCCAGCAGCTTAACAGGGCTAAAGTCAGATACGCAGTATTTT. The encoded protein is CASSLTGLKSDTQYF.

This chain links TRBV5-1 with TRBJ2-3, with 8 positions matching TRBD2. The CDR3 consists of 16 residues. V shed 4 bases and J 3 bases; nucleotides not matched to a gene: 10. The V gene's germline CDR1 is SGHRS and CDR2 YFSETQ. DNA of the CDR3: TGCGCCAGCAGCCCCGGGGTAGCGGGATCTACAGATACGCAGTATTTT. This gives the protein CASSPGVAGSTDTQYF.

This clone was recorded once. The rearrangement links TRBV6-2 or TRBV6-3 to TRBJ2-2, with 8 nucleotides matching TRBD2. The germline gives CDR1 MNHEY, CDR2 SVGEGT. V was pared by 5 bases and J by 2 bases, with 13 bases of the junction left unmatched. The CDR3 runs to 18 residues. The CDR3 here is CASSPQKTLAVNTGELFF. The CDR3 DNA is TGTGCCAGCAGTCCCCAAAAAACACTAGCGGTAAACACCGGGGAGCTGTTTTTT.